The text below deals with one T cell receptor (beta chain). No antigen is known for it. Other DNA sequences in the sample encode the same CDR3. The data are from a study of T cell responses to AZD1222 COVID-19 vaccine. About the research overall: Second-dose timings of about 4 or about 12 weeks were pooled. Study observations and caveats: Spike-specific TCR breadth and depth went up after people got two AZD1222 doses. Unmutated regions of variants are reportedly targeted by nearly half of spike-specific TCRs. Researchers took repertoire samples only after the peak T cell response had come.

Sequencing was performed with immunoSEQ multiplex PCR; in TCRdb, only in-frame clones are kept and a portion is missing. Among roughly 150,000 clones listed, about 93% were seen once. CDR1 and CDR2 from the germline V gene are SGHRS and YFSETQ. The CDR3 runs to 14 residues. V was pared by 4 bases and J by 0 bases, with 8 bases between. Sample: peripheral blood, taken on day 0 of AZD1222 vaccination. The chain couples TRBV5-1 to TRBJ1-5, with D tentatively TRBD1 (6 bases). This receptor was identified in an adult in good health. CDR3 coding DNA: TGCGCCAGCAGCCCAGGGGATAGCAATCAGCCCCAGCATTTT. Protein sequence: CASSPGDSNQPQHF.